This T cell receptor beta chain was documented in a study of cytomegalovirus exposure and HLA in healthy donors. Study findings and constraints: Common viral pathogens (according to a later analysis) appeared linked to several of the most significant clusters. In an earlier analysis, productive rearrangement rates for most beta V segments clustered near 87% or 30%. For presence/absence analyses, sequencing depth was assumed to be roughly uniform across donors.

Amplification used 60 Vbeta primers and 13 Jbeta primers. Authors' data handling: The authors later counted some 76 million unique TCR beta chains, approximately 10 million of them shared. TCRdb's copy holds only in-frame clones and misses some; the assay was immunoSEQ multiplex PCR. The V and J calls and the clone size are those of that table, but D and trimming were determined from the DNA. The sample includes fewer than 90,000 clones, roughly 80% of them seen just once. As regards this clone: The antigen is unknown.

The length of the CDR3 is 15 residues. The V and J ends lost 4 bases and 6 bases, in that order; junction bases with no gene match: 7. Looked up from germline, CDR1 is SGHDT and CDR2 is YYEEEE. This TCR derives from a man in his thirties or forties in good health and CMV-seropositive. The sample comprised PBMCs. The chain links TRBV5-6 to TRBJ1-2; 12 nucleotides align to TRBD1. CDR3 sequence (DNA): TGTGCCAGCAGCCGAAAAGGGACAGGGGGCGATGGCTACACCTTC. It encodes CASSRKGTGGDGYTF.